The 14 T cell receptor beta chains below all came from one sample that was sequenced in a study of cytomegalovirus exposure and HLA in healthy donors. TCRdb's copy holds only in-frame clones and misses some; the assay was immunoSEQ multiplex PCR. Among some 140,000 clones listed, around four fifths were seen once. Source material: PBMCs. The receptors derive from a woman between 25 and 40 years old in good health and CMV-seronegative.

The CDR3 spells CASRGTSSETQYF. The DNA for the CDR3 is TGTGCCAGCAGGGGGACTAGTTCGGAGACCCAGTACTTC. The genes are TRBV7-6 and TRBJ2-5; 8 bases agree with TRBD2. The CDR3 is 13 residues long. Germline CDR1 is SGHVS and CDR2 is FNYEAQ. Trimming took 6 bases from V and 5 from J; bases not matched to a gene: 5.

The chain couples TRBV7-6 to TRBJ1-1; 8 positions agree with TRBD1. CDR3 size: 13 residues. V shed 5 bases and J 4 bases; nucleotides not matched to a gene: 3. Germline CDR1 is SGHVS and CDR2 is FNYEAQ. The CDR3 loop is CASSRDRSTEAFF. The CDR3 DNA follows: TGTGCCAGCAGCAGGGACAGGAGCACTGAAGCTTTCTTT.

This sequence joins TRBV27 and TRBJ1-2; TRBD1 matches at 8 bases. This CDR3 has 16 amino acids. CDR1 is MNHEY and CDR2 is SMNVEV in the germline V gene (reference sequence). V shed 3 bases and J 8 bases; nucleotides not matched to a gene: 14. The CDR3 sequence: CASSLGQAGGRGGYTF. The DNA for the CDR3 is TGTGCCAGCAGTTTGGGACAGGCAGGTGGCCGAGGGGGCTACACCTTC.

The genes are TRBV27 and TRBJ2-5; TRBD1 aligns across 7 bases. Germline V gene lookup returns CDR1 MNHEY and CDR2 SMNVEV (reference sequence). The CDR3 extends over 15 amino acids. J was trimmed by 4 bases and V by 5 bases; bases with no gene match: 10. In nucleotides, the CDR3 is TGTGCCAGCAGTCTATGGACAGGCTCGGGAGAGACCCAGTACTTC. This codes for CASSLWTGSGETQYF.

The chain joins TRBV4-2 to TRBJ1-2, with no clear D. The CDR3 runs to 12 residues. CDR1 and CDR2 from the germline V gene are LGHNA and YNFKEQ. The V and J ends lost 0 bases and 9 bases respectively, with 8 bases between them. CDR3 sequence (DNA): TGTGCCAGCAGCCAAGATAGACAAAGCTACACCTTC. This sequence encodes CASSQDRQSYTF.

The chain has TRBV5-6 and TRBJ1-2; 8 bases map to TRBD1. Germline assignment: CDR1 SGHDT and CDR2 YYEEEE. Unmatched junction bases numbered 20, after V lost 3 bases and J lost 4 bases. CDR3 length equals 19 residues. CDR3: CASSSPLRAGGESPYGYTF. CDR3 DNA sequence: TGTGCCAGCAGCTCACCCCTCCGGGCAGGGGGCGAGTCCCCCTATGGCTACACCTTC.

CDR3 residues: CASSLWANEKLFF. CDR3 coding DNA: TGTGCCAGCAGCTTGTGGGCGAATGAAAAACTGTTTTTT. The chain combines TRBV5-4 with TRBJ1-4; D unclear. Trimming shortened V by 1 base and J by 5 bases, and 6 bases separated the two germline ends. The CDR3 length is 13 residues. Germline V lookup: CDR1 SGHNT, CDR2 YYREEE (reference sequence).

This clone was seen just once. The chain carries TRBV25-1 and TRBJ1-4; the match to TRBD1 covers 7 bases. Per the germline V gene, CDR1 is MGHDK and CDR2 is SYGVNS. The CDR3 consists of 15 residues. The V segment lost 3 bases and the J segment 4 bases; nucleotides outside the gene matches: 5. CDR3: CASSDGQAYNEKLFF. The CDR3 coding sequence is TGTGCCAGCAGTGACGGACAGGCTTATAATGAAAAACTGTTTTTT.

This clone was counted between two and nine times. Here the CDR3 reads CASSEGQGADSPLHF. The CDR3 DNA reads TGCGCCAGCAGCGAAGGACAGGGGGCTGATTCACCCCTCCACTTT. V gene TRBV5-1 combines with J gene TRBJ1-6; the match to TRBD1 covers 11 bases. The CDR3 spans 15 residues. In germline, CDR1 is SGHRS, CDR2 YFSETQ. Germline trimming cut 4 bases from V and 8 bases from J; bases unmatched to any gene: 5.

The J gene is TRBJ1-4, the V gene TRBV19; perhaps TRBD1 as D (5 bases). The germline V and J ends were trimmed by 10 bases and 2 bases, with 17 bases remaining between them. The CDR3 is 15 amino acids. The germline CDR1 and CDR2 sequences are LNHDA and SQIVND (reference sequence). The CDR3 region is CATSTAGVTNEKLFF. DNA for the CDR3: TGTGCCACCTCCACCGCGGGGGTGACTAATGAAAAACTGTTTTTT.

The chain carries TRBV10-3 and TRBJ1-1, with 9 bases aligning to TRBD1. The trim removed 6 bases at V and 0 bases at J, leaving 5 bases unmatched. Per the germline V gene, CDR1 is ENHRY and CDR2 is SYGVKD. The CDR3 has 15 residues. The CDR3 protein is CAIRLDRGMNTEAFF. The CDR3 DNA follows: TGTGCCATCAGGCTGGACAGGGGAATGAACACTGAAGCTTTCTTT.

The J gene is TRBJ2-7, the V gene TRBV2; D gene unclear. CDR1 and CDR2 (germline): SNHLY, FYNNEI. The CDR3 is 14 amino acids. V was trimmed by 4 bases and J by 2 bases, leaving 12 bases between them. This CDR3 reads CASSVGRLTYEQYF. CDR3 DNA sequence: TGTGCCAGCAGTGTGGGCAGGCTAACCTACGAGCAGTACTTC.

This chain uses TRBV7-2 with TRBJ1-1; TRBD1 might be the D (6 bases). The germline V gene has CDR1 SGHTA and CDR2 FQGNSA. With 4 bases removed from V and 4 bases from J, the gap between germline ends came to 19 bases. The CDR3 is made up of 16 amino acids. CDR3 nucleotides: TGTGCCAGCAGCTCCCCGGGGAGGGGGGGTAGCACTGAAGCTTTCTTT. Translated, it gives CASSSPGRGGSTEAFF.

The V call is TRBV6-4, the J call TRBJ2-1; 8 bases are shared with TRBD1. Trimming cost V 6 bases and J 2 bases; bases outside gene matches: 6. The germline V gene encodes CDR1 MRHNA and CDR2 SNTAGT. The CDR3 contains 15 residues. The CDR3 nucleotides read TGTGCCAGCAGCCATGGACAGGGACCCTACAATGAGCAGTTCTTC. Its protein product is CASSHGQGPYNEQFF.